The 22 T cell receptor beta chains below come from one sample, sequenced in a study of T cells in Graves' hyperthyroidism and ophthalmopathy. RNA transcripts served as the template for amplifying TCR beta CDR3 regions. A set of HTBI primers served as the primers for a first-round RT-PCR of the TCR CDR3. A single record per CDR3 protein comes from TCRdb applying MiXCR to the multiplex PCR reads. The sample gives about 480,000 distinct CDR3 sequences, about 15% of which show up once; about 17% is in the top ten. Sequencing was carried out using blood. The source of these receptors is a woman aged 18-29 years with Graves' hyperthyroidism.

This clonotype has at least ten counts. The rearrangement uses TRBV2 and TRBJ2-6; D gene unclear. Germline loops: CDR1 SNHLY, CDR2 FYNNEI. The CDR3 contains 16 residues. V was clipped by 2 bases and J by 0 bases, with 8 bases between them. The CDR3 sequence: CASSEFPVSGANVLTF. In DNA, the CDR3 is TGTGCCAGCAGTGAATTCCCCGTCTCTGGGGCCAACGTCCTGACTTTC.

This rearrangement joins TRBV12-3 or TRBV12-4 to TRBJ2-3; TRBD2 aligns across 8 bases. The V segment lost 3 bases and the J segment 3 bases; nucleotides outside the gene matches: 5. This CDR3 contains 15 residues. DNA of the CDR3: TGTGCCAGCAGTTTCCCGGGGGGGGCTACAGATACGCAGTATTTT. Encoded protein: CASSFPGGATDTQYF.

A few counts support this clonotype. This chain connects TRBV7-3 to TRBJ2-1, with D unresolved. Germline loops: CDR1 SGHTA, CDR2 FQGTGA. Trimming cost V 4 bases and J 9 bases, with 10 bases left between them. The CDR3 is 12 amino acids. The CDR3 DNA reads TGTGCCAGCAGCTACATCCTGGGTGAGCAGTTCTTC. It specifies CASSYILGEQFF.

The chain has TRBV20-1 and TRBJ2-5, with 11 positions matching TRBD2. The CDR3 spans 15 residues. V lost 0 bases and J lost 2; bases outside the gene matches: 2. CDR1 DFQATT and CDR2 SNEGSKA come from the germline V gene (reference sequence). The CDR3 DNA sequence: TGCAGTGCTAGAGATAGACTAGCGGGGCAAGAGACCCAGTACTTC. It translates to CSARDRLAGQETQYF.

The rearrangement joins TRBV4-1 to TRBJ2-2; D is possibly TRBD2 (5 bases). CDR3 length equals 15 residues. Germline CDR1 MGHRA, CDR2 YSYEKL. Trimming shortened V by 2 bases and J by 5 bases, and 12 bases separated the two germline ends. CDR3 in DNA: TGCGCCAGCAGCCAACCCGGGGTGAGAACCGGGGAGCTGTTTTTT. Amino acid sequence: CASSQPGVRTGELFF.

The chain uses TRBV9 and TRBJ2-4; D is perhaps TRBD1 (6 bases). The germline V gene encodes CDR1 SGDLS and CDR2 YYNGEE. This CDR3 is built from 14 residues. Trimming removed 5 bases from V and 4 bases from J, with 13 bases in between. The chain's CDR3 is CASSDPGAKNIQYF. For the CDR3, the DNA is TGTGCCAGCAGTGACCCAGGGGCTAAAAACATTCAGTACTTC. Filled out from reference TRBV9 and TRBJ2-4, the complete variable domain reads DSGVTQTPKHLITATGQRVTLRCSPRSGDLSVYWYQQSLDQGLQFLIQYYNGEERAKGNILERFSAQQFPDLHSELNLSSLELGDSALYFCASSDPGAKNIQYFGAGTRLSVL.

This clonotype was counted between two and nine times. A read error may explain this, as a much larger clone is one base away. The rearrangement links TRBV18 to TRBJ1-1; D perhaps matches TRBD1 (5 bases). The germline V gene encodes CDR1 KGHSH and CDR2 LQKENI. CDR3 length: 14 residues. With 5 bases removed from V and 7 bases from J, the gap between germline ends came to 17 bases. The CDR3 DNA follows: TGTGCCAGCTCATCTTCTAAAGGGGCCGTTGAAGCTTTCTTT. It codes for CASSSSKGAVEAFF.

This clonotype has at least ten counts. This sequence joins TRBV7-8 and TRBJ1-2, with D maybe TRBD1 (5 bases). V was cut by 1 base and J by 2 bases, with 8 bases left in between. The CDR3 covers 14 residues. The germline CDR1 and CDR2 sequences are SGHVS and FQNEAQ. The CDR3 region is CASSLVDNNYGYTF. The CDR3, as DNA: TGTGCCAGCAGCTTAGTGGACAACAACTATGGCTACACCTTC.

V and J are TRBV5-8 and TRBJ2-1, with 7 bases lining up with TRBD1. This CDR3 contains 15 residues. Germline CDR1 reads SGHTS; CDR2 reads YDEGEE. J lost 0 bases, V lost 4 bases, and 4 bases had no gene match. CDR3: CASSKDRSSYNEQFF. DNA for the CDR3: TGTGCCAGCAGCAAGGACAGGAGCTCCTACAATGAGCAGTTCTTC.

At least ten counts were recorded for this clonotype. The chain uses TRBV6-2 or TRBV6-3 and TRBJ2-7; D is tentatively TRBD1 or TRBD2 (5 bases each). Germline V lookup: CDR1 MNHEY, CDR2 SVGEGT. V lost 4 bases and J 1 base, leaving 11 bases between the germline ends. The CDR3 spans 14 residues. This chain's CDR3 is CASSSGGGSYEQYV. For the CDR3, the DNA is TGTGCCAGCAGTTCGGGTGGGGGTTCCTACGAGCAGTACGTC.

V is TRBV12-3 or TRBV12-4 and J is TRBJ2-2; TRBD2 matches 12 bases. V dropped 7 bases and J dropped 4; count of bases not matched to a gene: 10. The CDR3 has 17 amino acids. The CDR3 is CASTYGTSGPGTGELFF. In nucleotides, the CDR3 is TGTGCCAGCACCTACGGGACTAGCGGGCCGGGCACCGGGGAGCTGTTTTTT.

The table lists this clonotype with many counts. The rearrangement joins TRBV30 to TRBJ1-2; 9 bases line up with TRBD1. Germline V gene sequence: CDR1 GTSNPN, CDR2 SVGIG (reference sequence). The CDR3 consists of 15 residues. Trimming took 1 base from V and 2 from J; bases not matched to a gene: 5. This CDR3 reads CAWSARDRVNYGYTF. The DNA for the CDR3 is TGTGCCTGGAGTGCTCGGGACAGGGTGAACTATGGCTACACCTTC. The whole variable domain, filled in from reference TRBV30 and TRBJ1-2, reads SQTIHQWPATLVQPVGSPLSLECTVEGTSNPNLYWYRQAAGRGLQLLFYSVGIGQISSEVPQNLSASRPQDRQFILSSKKLLLSDSGFYLCAWSARDRVNYGYTFGSGTRLTVV.

This clonotype showed up many times. The chain couples TRBV11-2 to TRBJ2-2, with D perhaps TRBD2 (6 bases). V dropped 3 bases and J dropped 2 bases, with 16 bases sitting between them. CDR1 and CDR2 (germline): SGHAT, FQNNGV. The CDR3 length is 17 residues. This chain's CDR3 is CASSFGGGPSNTGELFF. The DNA for the CDR3 is TGTGCCAGCAGCTTTGGCGGAGGGCCATCTAACACCGGGGAGCTGTTTTTT. The variable domain in full, with the rest retrieved from reference TRBV11-2 and TRBJ2-2, is EAGVAQSPRYKIIEKRQSVAFWCNPISGHATLYWYQQILGQGPKLLIQFQNNGVVDDSQLPKDRFSAERLKGVDSTLKIQPAKLEDSAVYLCASSFGGGPSNTGELFFGEGSRLTVL.

This clonotype was detected many times. CDR3 coding DNA: TGTGCCAGCAGCTTTAGGACAGGGGAAGAAGGGGGCCAGCCCCAGCATTTT. It translates to CASSFRTGEEGGQPQHF. The V call is TRBV6-1, the J call TRBJ1-5, with 9 positions matching TRBD1. CDR1 and CDR2 (germline): MNHNS, SASEGT. Germline trimming cut 6 bases from V and 7 bases from J; bases unmatched to any gene: 16. The CDR3 has 17 residues.

In its sample, this clonotype was seen a few times. The rearrangement uses TRBV6-1 and TRBJ2-2, with a tentative D call TRBD2 (6 bases). With 6 bases removed from V and 1 base from J, the gap between germline ends came to 9 bases. CDR3 length equals 14 residues. Per germline, CDR1 MNHNS and CDR2 SASEGT. CDR3 amino acids: CASRGLVNTGELFF. In nucleotides, the CDR3 is TGTGCCAGCAGGGGACTGGTGAACACCGGGGAGCTGTTTTTT.

Ten or more counts support this clonotype. The chain employs TRBV11-3 and TRBJ2-1; D perhaps matches TRBD1 (6 bases). V was trimmed by 5 bases and J by 2 bases, leaving 16 bases between them. The germline gives CDR1 SGHNT, CDR2 YENEEA. The length of the CDR3 is 16 residues. CDR3 DNA sequence: TGTGCCAGCAGCCCTTTAGGGGGAGTAACCTACAATGAGCAGTTCTTC. Protein sequence: CASSPLGGVTYNEQFF.

This clonotype was observed a few times. V and J are TRBV6-2 or TRBV6-3 and TRBJ1-3; D ambiguous. The CDR3 is 13 amino acids. Germline assignment: CDR1 MNHEY and CDR2 SVGEGT. V shed 8 bases and J shed 0 bases, with 8 bases lying between them. The CDR3 spells CASQHNSGNTIYF. CDR3 DNA: TGTGCCAGCCAACACAACTCTGGAAACACCATATATTTT.

This clonotype appeared many times. This rearrangement joins TRBV30 to TRBJ1-1; TRBD1 is a possible D gene (6 bases). The ends were cut back, 0 bases at V and 1 base at J, with 18 bases in the middle. Germline V gene sequence: CDR1 GTSNPN, CDR2 SVGIG (reference sequence). CDR3 length: 17 residues. DNA of the CDR3: TGTGCCTGGAGTGTACGGGCAGGGGAGGGGAAGAACACTGAAGCTTTCTTT. Translation: CAWSVRAGEGKNTEAFF.

V usage is TRBV27 and J usage is TRBJ2-5, with D maybe TRBD2 (6 bases). V was shortened by 5 bases and J by 1 base, with 20 bases between the two germline ends. Per germline, CDR1 MNHEY and CDR2 SMNVEV (reference sequence). There are 17 residues in the CDR3. The CDR3 loop reads CASSERSVGRGQETQYF. The CDR3 DNA reads TGTGCCAGCAGTGAACGGTCAGTTGGGCGGGGCCAAGAGACCCAGTACTTC.

This clonotype was counted many times. The chain links TRBV3-1 to TRBJ2-7; D gene uncertain. The germline V gene encodes CDR1 LGHDT and CDR2 YNNKEL (reference sequence). CDR3 length: 14 amino acids. V lost 4 bases and J 5 bases, leaving 15 bases between the germline ends. As DNA, the CDR3 is TGTGCCAGCAGCCGTGACCAAGAAGAAGACGAGCAGTACTTC. This translates into CASSRDQEEDEQYF.

V and J are TRBV6-1 and TRBJ2-1, with TRBD1 identical over 7 bases. Germline V gene data show CDR1 as MNHNS and CDR2 as SASEGT. V trimming: 6 bases; J trimming: 3 bases; junction bases outside the gene matches: 2. CDR3 length: 13 residues. CDR3 loop: CASRRQGYNEQFF. The CDR3 DNA follows: TGTGCCAGCAGAAGACAGGGCTACAATGAGCAGTTCTTC.

This clonotype was found many times. The DNA of the CDR3 is TGTGCCAGCAGCCAAACAGGTTACGAGCAGTACTTC. The encoded protein is CASSQTGYEQYF. The genes are TRBV5-8 and TRBJ2-7; tentatively, D is TRBD1 (5 bases). The V gene's germline CDR1 is SGHTS and CDR2 YDEGEE. The CDR3 is made up of 12 amino acids. V lost 4 bases and J lost 4, with 9 bases in between.